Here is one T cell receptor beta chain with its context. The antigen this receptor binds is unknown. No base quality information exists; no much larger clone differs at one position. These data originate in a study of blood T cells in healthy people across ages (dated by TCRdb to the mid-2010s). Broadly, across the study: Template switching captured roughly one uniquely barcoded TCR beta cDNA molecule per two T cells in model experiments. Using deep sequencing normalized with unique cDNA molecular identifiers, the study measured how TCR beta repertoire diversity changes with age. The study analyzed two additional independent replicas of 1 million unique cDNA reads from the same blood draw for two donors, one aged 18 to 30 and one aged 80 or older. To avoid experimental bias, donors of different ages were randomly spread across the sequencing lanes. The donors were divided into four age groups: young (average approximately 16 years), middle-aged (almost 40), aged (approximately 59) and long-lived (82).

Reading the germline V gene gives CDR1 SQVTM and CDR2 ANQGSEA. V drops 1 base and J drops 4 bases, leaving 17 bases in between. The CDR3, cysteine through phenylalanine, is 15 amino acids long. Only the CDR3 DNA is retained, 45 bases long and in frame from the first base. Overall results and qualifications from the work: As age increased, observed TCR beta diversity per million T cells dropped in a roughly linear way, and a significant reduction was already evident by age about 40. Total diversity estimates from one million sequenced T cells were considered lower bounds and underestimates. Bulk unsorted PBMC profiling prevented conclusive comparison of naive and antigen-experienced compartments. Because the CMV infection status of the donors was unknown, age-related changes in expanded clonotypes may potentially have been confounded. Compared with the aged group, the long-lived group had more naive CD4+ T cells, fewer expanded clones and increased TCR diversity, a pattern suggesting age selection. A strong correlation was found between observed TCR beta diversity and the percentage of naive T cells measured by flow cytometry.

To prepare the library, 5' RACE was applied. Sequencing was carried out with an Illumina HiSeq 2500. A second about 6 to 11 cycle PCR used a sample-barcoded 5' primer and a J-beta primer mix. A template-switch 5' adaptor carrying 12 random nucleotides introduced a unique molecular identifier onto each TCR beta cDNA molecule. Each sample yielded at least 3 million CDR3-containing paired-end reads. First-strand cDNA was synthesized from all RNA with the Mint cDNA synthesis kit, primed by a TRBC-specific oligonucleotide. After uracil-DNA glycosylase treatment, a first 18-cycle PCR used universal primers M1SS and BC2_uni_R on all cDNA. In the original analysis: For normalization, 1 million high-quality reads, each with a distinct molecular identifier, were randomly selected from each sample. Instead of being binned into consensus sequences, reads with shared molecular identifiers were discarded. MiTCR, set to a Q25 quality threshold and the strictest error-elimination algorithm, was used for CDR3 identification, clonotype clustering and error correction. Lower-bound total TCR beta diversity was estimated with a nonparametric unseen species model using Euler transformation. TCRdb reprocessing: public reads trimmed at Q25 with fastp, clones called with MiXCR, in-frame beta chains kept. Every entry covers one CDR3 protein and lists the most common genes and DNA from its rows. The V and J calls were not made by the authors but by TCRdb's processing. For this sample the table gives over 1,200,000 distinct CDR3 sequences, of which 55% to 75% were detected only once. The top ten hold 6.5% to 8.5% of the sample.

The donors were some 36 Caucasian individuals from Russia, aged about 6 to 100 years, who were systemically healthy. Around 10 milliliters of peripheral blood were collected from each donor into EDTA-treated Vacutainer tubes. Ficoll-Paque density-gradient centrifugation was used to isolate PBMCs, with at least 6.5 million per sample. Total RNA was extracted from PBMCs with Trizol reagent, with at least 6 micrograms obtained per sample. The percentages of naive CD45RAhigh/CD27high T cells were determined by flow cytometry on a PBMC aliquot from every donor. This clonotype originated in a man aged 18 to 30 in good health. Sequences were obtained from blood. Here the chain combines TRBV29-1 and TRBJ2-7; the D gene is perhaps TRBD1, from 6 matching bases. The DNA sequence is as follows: TGCAGCGTTGAAGCCCTCGACAGGATGAGGTACGAGCAGTACTTC. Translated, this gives CSVEALDRMRYEQYF.